The following is a TCR beta chain sequence with its context. A second PCR of 7 to 11 cycles used a sample-barcoded 5' primer and a J-beta primer mix. TCRdb used MiXCR to reprocess the 5' RACE reads, holding one entry per CDR3 protein. The sample carries nearly 800,000 distinct CDR3 sequences, approximately 60% recorded once. CDR1 MNHNS and CDR2 SASEGT come from the germline V gene. This CDR3 comprises 13 residues. Between the trimmed V and J ends, which lost 4 bases and 1 base, there was a span of 7 bases. The sample comes from a study of blood T cells in healthy people across ages. V and J are TRBV6-1 and TRBJ2-5; possibly TRBD2 for D (5 bases). This receptor was taken from a man aged 40-50 years in good health. The specimen was blood. This CDR3 reads CASSGTSQETQYF. CDR3 DNA: TGTGCCAGCAGTGGGACTTCCCAAGAGACCCAGTACTTC.